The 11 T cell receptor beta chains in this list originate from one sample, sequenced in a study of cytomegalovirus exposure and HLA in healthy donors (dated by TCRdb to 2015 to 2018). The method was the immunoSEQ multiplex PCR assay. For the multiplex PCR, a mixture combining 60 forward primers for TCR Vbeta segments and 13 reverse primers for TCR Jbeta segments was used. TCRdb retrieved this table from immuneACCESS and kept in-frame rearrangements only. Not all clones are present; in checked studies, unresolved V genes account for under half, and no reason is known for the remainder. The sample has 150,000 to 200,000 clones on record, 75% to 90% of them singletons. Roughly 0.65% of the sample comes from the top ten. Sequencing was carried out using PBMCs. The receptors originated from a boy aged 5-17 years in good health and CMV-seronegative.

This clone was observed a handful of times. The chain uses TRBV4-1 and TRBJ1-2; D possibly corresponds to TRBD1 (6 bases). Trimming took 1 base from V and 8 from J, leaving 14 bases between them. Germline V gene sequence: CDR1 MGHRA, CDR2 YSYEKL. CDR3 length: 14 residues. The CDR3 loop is CASSQVSETGGYTF. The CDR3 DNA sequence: TGCGCCAGCAGCCAAGTCAGCGAGACAGGCGGCTACACCTTC.

This CDR3 reads CASITGTANTEAFF. Here the CDR3 DNA reads TGTGCCAGCATTACCGGGACAGCGAACACTGAAGCTTTCTTT. This sequence joins TRBV2 and TRBJ1-1; 7 bases map to TRBD1. The CDR3 totals 14 residues. With V trimmed by 7 bases and J by 1 base, 6 bases remained unmatched. From germline, CDR1 is SNHLY and CDR2 FYNNEI.

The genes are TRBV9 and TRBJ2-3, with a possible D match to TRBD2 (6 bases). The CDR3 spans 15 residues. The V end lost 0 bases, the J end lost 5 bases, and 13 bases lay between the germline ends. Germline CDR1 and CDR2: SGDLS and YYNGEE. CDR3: CASSVVLGGGDTQYF. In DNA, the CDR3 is TGTGCCAGCAGCGTAGTTTTGGGAGGAGGAGATACGCAGTATTTT. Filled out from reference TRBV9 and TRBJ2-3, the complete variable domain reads DSGVTQTPKHLITATGQRVTLRCSPRSGDLSVYWYQQSLDQGLQFLIQYYNGEERAKGNILERFSAQQFPDLHSELNLSSLELGDSALYFCASSVVLGGGDTQYFGPGTRLTVL.

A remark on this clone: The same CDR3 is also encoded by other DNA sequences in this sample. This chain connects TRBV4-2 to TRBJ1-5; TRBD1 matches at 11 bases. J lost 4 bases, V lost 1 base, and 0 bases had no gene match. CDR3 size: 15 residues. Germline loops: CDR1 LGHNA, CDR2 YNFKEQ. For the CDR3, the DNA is TGTGCCAGCAGCCAAGGGGACAGGGGGAATCAGCCCCAGCATTTT. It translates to CASSQGDRGNQPQHF.

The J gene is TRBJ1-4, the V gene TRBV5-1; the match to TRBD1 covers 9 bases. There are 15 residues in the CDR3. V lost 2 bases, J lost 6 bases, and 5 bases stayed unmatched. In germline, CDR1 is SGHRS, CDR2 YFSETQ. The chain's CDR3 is CASSFRGDRDEKLFF. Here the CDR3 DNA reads TGCGCCAGCAGCTTCAGGGGGGACAGGGATGAAAAACTGTTTTTT.

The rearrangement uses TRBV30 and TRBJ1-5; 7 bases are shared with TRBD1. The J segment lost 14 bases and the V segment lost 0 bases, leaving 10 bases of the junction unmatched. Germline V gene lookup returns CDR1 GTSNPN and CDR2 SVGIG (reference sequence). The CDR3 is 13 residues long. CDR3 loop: CAWSVRGTERKHF. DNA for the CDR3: TGTGCCTGGAGTGTACGGGGGACAGAACGCAAGCATTTT.

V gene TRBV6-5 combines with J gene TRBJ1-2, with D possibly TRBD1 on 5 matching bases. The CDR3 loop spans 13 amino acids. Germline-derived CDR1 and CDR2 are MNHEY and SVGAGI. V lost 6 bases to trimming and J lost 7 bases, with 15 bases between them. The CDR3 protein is CASRYQGEPGYTF. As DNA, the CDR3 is TGTGCCAGCAGGTACCAGGGCGAGCCTGGCTACACCTTC.

The CDR3: CAGGTAGTEAFF. DNA for the CDR3: TGTGCCGGGGGGACAGCCGGCACTGAAGCTTTCTTT. This chain joins TRBV5-6 and TRBJ1-1; 7 nucleotides align to TRBD1. The ends lost 10 bases at V and 4 bases at J; junction bases unmatched: 7. CDR3 length: 12 amino acids. Germline lookup yields CDR1 SGHDT and CDR2 YYEEEE.

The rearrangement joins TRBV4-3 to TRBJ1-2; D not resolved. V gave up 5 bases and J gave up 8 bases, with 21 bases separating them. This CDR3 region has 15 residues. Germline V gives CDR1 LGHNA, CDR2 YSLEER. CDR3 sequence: CASSARRVLTGGYTF. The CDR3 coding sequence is TGCGCCAGCAGCGCTCGACGGGTCCTCACGGGAGGCTACACCTTC.

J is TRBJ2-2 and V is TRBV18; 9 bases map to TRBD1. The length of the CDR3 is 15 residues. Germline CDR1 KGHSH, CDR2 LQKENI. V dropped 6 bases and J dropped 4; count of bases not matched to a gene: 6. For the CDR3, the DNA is TGTGCCAGCTCTGAACAGGGGGCGAGCACCGGGGAGCTGTTTTTT. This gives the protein CASSEQGASTGELFF.

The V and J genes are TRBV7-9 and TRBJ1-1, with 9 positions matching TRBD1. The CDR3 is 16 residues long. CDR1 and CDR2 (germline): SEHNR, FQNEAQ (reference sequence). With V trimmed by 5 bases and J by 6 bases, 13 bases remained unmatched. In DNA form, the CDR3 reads TGTGCCAGCAGCCACCATCGAACAGGGGGCGAGGCTGAAGCTTTCTTT. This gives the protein CASSHHRTGGEAEAFF.